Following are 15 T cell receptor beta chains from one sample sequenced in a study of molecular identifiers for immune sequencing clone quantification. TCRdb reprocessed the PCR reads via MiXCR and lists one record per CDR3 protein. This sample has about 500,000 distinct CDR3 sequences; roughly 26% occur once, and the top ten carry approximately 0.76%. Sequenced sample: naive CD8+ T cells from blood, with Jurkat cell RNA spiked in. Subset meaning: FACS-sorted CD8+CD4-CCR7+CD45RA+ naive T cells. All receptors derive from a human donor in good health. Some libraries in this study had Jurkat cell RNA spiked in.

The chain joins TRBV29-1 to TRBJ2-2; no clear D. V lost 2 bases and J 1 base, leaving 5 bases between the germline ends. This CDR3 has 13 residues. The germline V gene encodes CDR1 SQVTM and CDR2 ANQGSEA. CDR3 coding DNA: TGCAGCGTTGAAAGACTGAACACCGGGGAGCTGTTTTTT. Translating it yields CSVERLNTGELFF.

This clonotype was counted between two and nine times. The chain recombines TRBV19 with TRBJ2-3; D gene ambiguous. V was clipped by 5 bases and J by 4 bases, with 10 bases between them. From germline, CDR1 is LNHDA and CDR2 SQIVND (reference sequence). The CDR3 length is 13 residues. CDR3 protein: CASSSVQSDTQYF. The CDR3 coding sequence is TGTGCCAGTAGTTCCGTACAGTCAGATACGCAGTATTTT.

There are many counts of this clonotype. The CDR3 loop is CSVEGTGTLDTQYF. As DNA, the CDR3 is TGCAGCGTTGAAGGTACAGGGACTTTAGATACGCAGTATTTT. This chain links TRBV29-1 with TRBJ2-3; D is possibly TRBD1 or TRBD2 (6 bases each). The V end was cut by 1 base, the J end by 5 bases, with 13 bases between. The CDR3 is made up of 14 amino acids. Per the germline V gene, CDR1 is SQVTM and CDR2 is ANQGSEA.

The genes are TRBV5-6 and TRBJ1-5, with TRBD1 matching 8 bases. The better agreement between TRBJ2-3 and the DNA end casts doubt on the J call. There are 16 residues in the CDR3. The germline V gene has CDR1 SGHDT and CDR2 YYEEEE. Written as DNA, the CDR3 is TGTGCCAGCAGCGGCGGACAGGGAATAGTGAATCAGCCCCAGTATTTT. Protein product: CASSGGQGIVNQPQYF.

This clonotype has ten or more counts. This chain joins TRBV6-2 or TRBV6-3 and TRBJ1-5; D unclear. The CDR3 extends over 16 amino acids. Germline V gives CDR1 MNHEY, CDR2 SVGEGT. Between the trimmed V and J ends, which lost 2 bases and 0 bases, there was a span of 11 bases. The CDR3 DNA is TGTGCCAGCAGTTACCGGGCCGATTATAGCAATCAGCCCCAGCATTTT. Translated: CASSYRADYSNQPQHF.

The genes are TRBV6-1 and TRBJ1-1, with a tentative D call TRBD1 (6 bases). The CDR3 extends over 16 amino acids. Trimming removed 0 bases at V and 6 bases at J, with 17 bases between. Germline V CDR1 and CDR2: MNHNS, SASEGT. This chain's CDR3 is CASSEAGAGFGAEAFF. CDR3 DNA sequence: TGTGCCAGCAGTGAAGCGGGGGCAGGGTTCGGGGCTGAAGCTTTCTTT.

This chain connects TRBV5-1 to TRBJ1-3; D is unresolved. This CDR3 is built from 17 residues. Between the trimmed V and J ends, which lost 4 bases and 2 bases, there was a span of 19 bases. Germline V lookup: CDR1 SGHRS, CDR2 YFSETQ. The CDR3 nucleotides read TGCGCCAGCAGCGCCCGATCGGGAACCGCAACTGGAAACACCATATATTTT. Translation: CASSARSGTATGNTIYF.

CDR3 in amino acids: CASSYGLRYEQYF. The CDR3, as DNA: TGTGCCAGCAGTTACGGACTACGCTACGAGCAGTACTTC. The chain has TRBV6-6 and TRBJ2-7; the D gene is possibly TRBD2 (6 bases). V was pared by 2 bases and J by 3 bases, with 8 bases between. The CDR3 loop spans 13 amino acids. In germline, CDR1 is MNHNY, CDR2 SVGAGI (reference sequence).

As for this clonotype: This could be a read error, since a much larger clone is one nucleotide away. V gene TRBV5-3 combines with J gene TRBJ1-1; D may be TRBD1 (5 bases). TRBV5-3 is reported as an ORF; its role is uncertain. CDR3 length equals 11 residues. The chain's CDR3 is CASIADTEDFF. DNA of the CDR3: TGTGCCAGCATCGCGGACACTGAAGATTTCTTT.

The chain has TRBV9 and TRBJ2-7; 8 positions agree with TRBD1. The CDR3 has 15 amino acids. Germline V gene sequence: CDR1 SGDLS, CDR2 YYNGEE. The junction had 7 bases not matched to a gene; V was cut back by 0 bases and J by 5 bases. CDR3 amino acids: CASSVVGQGGDEQYF. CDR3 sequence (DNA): TGTGCCAGCAGCGTAGTCGGACAGGGCGGGGACGAGCAGTACTTC.

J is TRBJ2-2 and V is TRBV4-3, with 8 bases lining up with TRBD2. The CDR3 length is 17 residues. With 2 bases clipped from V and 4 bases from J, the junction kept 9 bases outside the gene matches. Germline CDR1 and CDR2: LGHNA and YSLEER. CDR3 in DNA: TGCGCCAGCAGCCAATCGGGGGGGGGGCCCTCCACCGGGGAGCTGTTTTTT. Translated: CASSQSGGGPSTGELFF.

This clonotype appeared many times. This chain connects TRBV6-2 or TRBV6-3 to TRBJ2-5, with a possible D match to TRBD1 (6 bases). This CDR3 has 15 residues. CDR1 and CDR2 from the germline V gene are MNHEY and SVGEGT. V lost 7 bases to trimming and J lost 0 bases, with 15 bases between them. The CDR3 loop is CASKGLRTDQETQYF. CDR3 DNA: TGTGCCAGCAAGGGGCTCCGGACAGACCAAGAGACCCAGTACTTC.

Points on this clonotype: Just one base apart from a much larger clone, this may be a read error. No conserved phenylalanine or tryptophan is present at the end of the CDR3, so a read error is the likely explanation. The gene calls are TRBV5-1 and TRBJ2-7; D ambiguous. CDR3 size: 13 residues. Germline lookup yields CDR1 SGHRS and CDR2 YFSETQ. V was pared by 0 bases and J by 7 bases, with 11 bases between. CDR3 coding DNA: TGCGCCAGCAGCTTGGAGCCGGGCCGGGAGCAGTACCTC. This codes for CASSLEPGREQYL.

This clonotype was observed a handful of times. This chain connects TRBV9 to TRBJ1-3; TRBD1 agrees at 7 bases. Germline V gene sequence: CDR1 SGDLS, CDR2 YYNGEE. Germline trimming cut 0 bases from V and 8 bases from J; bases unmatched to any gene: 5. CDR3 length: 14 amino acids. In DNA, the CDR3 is TGTGCCAGCAGCGTAGGAGGGGGCGCCGACACCATATATTTT. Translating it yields CASSVGGGADTIYF.

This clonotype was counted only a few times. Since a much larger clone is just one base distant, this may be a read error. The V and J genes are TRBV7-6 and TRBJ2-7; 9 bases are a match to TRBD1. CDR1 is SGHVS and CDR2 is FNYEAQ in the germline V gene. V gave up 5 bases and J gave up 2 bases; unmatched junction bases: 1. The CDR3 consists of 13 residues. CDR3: CASSHRGPYEQYF. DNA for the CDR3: TGTGCCAGCAGCCACAGGGGGCCCTACGAGCAGTACTTC. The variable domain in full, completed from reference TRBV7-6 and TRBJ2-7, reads GAGVSQSPRYKVTKRGQDVALRCDPISGHVSLYWYRQALGQGPEFLTYFNYEAQQDKSGLPNDRFSAERPEGSISTLTIQRTEQRDSAMYRCASSHRGPYEQYFGPGTRLTVT.